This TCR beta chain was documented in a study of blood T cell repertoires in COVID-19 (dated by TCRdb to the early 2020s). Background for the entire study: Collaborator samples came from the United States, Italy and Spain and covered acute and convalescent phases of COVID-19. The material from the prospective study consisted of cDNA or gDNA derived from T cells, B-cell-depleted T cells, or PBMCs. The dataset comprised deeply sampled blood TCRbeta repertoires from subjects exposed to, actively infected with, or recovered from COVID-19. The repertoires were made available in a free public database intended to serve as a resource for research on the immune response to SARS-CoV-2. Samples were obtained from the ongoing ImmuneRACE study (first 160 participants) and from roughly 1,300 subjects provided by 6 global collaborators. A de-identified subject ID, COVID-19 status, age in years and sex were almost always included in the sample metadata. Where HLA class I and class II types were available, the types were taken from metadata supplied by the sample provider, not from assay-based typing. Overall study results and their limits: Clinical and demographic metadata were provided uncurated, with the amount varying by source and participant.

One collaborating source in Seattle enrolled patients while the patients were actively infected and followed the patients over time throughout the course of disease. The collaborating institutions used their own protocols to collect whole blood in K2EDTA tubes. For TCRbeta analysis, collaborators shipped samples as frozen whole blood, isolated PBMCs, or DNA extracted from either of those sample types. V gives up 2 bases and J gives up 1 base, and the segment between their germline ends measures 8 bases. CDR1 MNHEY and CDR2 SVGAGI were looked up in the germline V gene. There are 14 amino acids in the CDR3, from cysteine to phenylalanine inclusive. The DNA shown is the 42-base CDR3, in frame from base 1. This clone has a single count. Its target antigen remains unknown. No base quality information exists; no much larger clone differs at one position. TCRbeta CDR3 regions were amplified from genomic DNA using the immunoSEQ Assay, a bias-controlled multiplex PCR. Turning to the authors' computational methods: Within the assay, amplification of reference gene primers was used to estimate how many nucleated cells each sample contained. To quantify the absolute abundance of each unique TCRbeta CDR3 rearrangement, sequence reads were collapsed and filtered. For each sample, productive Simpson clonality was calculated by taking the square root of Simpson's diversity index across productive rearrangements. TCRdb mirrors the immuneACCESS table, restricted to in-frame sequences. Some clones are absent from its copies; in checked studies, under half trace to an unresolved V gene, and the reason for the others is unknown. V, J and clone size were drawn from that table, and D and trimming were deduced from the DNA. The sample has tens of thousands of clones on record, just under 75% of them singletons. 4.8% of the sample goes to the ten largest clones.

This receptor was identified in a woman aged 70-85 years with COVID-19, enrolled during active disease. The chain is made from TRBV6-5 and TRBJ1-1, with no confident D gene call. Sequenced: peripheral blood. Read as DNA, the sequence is TGTGCCAGCAGTTACAGACACTCGAACACTGAAGCTTTCTTT. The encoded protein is CASSYRHSNTEAFF.